The table lists the clone carrying this T cell receptor beta chain with a count of one. Its matching antigen is unknown. The conserved final phenylalanine or tryptophan is absent from the CDR3, which likely points to a read error. CDR3 size: 13 residues. Germline-derived CDR1 and CDR2 are GTSNPN and SVGIG (reference sequence). Trimming cost V 6 bases and J 7 bases, with 19 bases left between them. The record originates from a study of T cells in Graves' hyperthyroidism and ophthalmopathy. Study results and limitations: The model foresaw ophthalmopathy a median around 6.8 months prior to onset.

Ophthalmopathy patients had Clinical Activity Score at least 3, NOSPECS grade at least 4, duration under 3 months. From RNA transcripts, TCR beta CDR3 regions were amplified. With the HTBI primer set, the TCR CDR3 went through a first round of RT-PCR. TCRdb passed the multiplex PCR reads through MiXCR, listing each CDR3 protein once. This table has more than 350,000 distinct CDR3 sequences, around 15% appearing once. The sequencing sample was made of blood. The TCR sequence derives from a woman aged 60-75 years with Graves' ophthalmopathy. This sequence joins TRBV30 and TRBJ2-7; either TRBD1 or TRBD2 may fit D (5 bases each). In nucleotides, the CDR3 is TGTGCCTGCCCTGGGACGGTCCCGGGAGAGCAGTACCTC. This codes for CACPGTVPGEQYL.